This TCR beta chain was profiled in a study of blood T cell repertoires in COVID-19. Turning to the study itself: Italy, Spain and the United States were the sources of the convalescent and acute COVID-19 samples.

The CDR3 totals 13 residues. V was shortened by 1 base and J by 7 bases, with 10 bases between the two germline ends. CDR1 is MNHNS, CDR2 SASEGT, per germline. The protocol was immunoSEQ multiplex PCR, while the TCRdb copy is restricted to in-frame clones and leaves out a portion. The sample contains fewer than 90,000 clones, roughly 86% of which appear only once. The rearrangement links TRBV6-1 to TRBJ1-1; TRBD1 is a possible D gene (6 bases). This TCR was sampled from a man over 45 with active or convalescent COVID-19. Sequencing was done on a sample of peripheral blood. The CDR3 spells CASSEGTAYEAFF. The CDR3 bases are TGTGCCAGCAGTGAAGGGACAGCCTATGAAGCTTTCTTT.